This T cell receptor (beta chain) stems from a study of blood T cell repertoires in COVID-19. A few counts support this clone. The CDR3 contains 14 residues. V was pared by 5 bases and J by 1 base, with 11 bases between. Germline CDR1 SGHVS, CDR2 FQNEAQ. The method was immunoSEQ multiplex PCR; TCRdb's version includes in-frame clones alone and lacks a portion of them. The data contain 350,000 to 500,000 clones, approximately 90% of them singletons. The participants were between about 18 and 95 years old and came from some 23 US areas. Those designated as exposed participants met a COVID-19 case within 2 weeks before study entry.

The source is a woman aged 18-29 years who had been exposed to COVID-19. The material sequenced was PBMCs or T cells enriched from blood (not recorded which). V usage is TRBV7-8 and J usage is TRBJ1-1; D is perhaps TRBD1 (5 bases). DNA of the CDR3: TGTGCCAGCAGCGGTGGCAGGGCGAACACTGAAGCTTTCTTT. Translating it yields CASSGGRANTEAFF. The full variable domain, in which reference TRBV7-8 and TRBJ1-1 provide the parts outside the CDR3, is GAGVSQSPRYKVAKRGQDVALRCDPISGHVSLFWYQQALGQGPEFLTYFQNEAQLDKSGLPSDRFFAERPEGSVSTLKIQRTQQEDSAVYLCASSGGRANTEAFFGQGTRLTVV.